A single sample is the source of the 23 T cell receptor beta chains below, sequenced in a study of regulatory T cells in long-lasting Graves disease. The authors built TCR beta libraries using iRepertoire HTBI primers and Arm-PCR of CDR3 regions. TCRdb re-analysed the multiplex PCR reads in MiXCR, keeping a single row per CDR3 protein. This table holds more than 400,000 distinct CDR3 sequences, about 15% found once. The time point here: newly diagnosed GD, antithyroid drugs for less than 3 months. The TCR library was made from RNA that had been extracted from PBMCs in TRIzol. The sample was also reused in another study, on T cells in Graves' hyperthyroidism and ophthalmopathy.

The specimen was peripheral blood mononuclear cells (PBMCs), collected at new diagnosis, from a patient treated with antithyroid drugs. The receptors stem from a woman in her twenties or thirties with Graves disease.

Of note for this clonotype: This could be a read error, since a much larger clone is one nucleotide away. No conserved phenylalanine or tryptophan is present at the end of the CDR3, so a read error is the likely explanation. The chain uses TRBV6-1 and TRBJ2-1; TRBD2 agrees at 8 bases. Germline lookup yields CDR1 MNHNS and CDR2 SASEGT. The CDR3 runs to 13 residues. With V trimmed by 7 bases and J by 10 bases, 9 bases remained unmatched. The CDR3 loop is CASTEREPGEQFS. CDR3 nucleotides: TGTGCCAGCACGGAGCGGGAGCCGGGGGAGCAGTTCTCC.

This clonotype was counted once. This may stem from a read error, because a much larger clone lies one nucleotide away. The CDR3 nucleotides are TGTGCCAGCAGAGTCCAGGGGGTAGATACGCAGTATTTT. This gives the protein CASRVQGVDTQYF. The rearrangement links TRBV28 to TRBJ2-3; 7 bases fit TRBD1. Trimming at V came to 6 bases and at J to 5 bases, leaving 5 bases not matched to a gene. The CDR3 is 13 residues long. Germline V gene sequence: CDR1 MDHEN, CDR2 SYDVKM.

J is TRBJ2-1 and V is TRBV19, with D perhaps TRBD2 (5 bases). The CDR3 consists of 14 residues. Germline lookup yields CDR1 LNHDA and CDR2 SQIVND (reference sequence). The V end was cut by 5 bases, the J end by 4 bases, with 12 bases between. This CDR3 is CASSPPIAYNEQFF. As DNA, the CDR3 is TGTGCCAGTAGTCCCCCAATAGCGTACAATGAGCAGTTCTTC.

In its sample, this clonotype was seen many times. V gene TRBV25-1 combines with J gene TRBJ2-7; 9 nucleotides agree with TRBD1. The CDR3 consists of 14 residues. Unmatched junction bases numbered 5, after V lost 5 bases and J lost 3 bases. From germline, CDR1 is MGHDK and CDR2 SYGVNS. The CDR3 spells CASSPRDRDYEQYF. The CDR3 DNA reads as TGTGCCAGCAGTCCCCGGGACAGGGACTACGAGCAGTACTTC.

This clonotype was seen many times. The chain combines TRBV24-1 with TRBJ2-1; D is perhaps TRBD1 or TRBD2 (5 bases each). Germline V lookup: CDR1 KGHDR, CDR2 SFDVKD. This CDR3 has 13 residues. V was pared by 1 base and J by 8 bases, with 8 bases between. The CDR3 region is CATSDLGTDEQFF. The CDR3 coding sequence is TGTGCCACCAGTGATTTAGGGACGGATGAGCAGTTCTTC.

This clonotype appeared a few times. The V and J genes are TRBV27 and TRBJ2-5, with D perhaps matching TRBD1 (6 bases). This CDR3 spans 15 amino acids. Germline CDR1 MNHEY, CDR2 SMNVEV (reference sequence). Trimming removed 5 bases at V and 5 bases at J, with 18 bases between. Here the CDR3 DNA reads TGTGCCAGCAGTAGAAGGGGGTATTACGGTGAGACCCAGTACTTC. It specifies CASSRRGYYGETQYF.

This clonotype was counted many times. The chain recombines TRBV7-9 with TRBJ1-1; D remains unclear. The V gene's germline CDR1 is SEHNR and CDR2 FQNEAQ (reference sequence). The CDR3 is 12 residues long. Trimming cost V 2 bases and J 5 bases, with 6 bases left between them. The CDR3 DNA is TGTGCCAGCAGCTTATTGGAAACTGAAGCTTTCTTT. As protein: CASSLLETEAFF.

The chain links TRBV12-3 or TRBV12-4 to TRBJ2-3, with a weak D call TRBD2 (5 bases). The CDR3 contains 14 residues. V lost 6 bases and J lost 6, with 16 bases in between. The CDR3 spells CASSPERVGDTQYF. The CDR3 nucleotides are TGTGCCAGCAGCCCCGAGAGGGTGGGGGATACGCAGTATTTT.

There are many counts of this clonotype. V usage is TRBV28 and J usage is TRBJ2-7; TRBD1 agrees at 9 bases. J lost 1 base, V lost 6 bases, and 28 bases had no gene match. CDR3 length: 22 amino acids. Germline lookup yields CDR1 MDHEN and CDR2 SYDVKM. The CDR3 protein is CASRRDREVGSWGSRKSYEQYF. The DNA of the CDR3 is TGTGCCAGCAGACGGGACAGGGAGGTGGGGAGTTGGGGTAGCCGGAAATCCTACGAGCAGTACTTC.

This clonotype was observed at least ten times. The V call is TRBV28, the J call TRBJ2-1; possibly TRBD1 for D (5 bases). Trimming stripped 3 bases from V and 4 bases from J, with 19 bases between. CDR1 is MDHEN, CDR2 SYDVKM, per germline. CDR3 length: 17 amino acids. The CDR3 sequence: CASSFFWRQGLYNEQFF. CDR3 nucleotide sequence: TGTGCCAGCAGTTTTTTTTGGCGCCAGGGTTTATACAATGAGCAGTTCTTC.

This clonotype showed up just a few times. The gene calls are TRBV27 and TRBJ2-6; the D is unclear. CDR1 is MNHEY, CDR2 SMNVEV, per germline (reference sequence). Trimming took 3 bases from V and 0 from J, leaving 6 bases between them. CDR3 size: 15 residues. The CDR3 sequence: CASSFDLSGANVLTF. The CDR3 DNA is TGTGCCAGCAGTTTCGACCTCTCTGGGGCCAACGTCCTGACTTTC. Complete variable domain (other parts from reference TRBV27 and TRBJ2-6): EAQVTQNPRYLITVTGKKLTVTCSQNMNHEYMSWYRQDPGLGLRQIYYSMNVEVTDKGDVPEGYKVSRKEKRNFPLILESPSPNQTSLYFCASSFDLSGANVLTFGAGSRLTVL.

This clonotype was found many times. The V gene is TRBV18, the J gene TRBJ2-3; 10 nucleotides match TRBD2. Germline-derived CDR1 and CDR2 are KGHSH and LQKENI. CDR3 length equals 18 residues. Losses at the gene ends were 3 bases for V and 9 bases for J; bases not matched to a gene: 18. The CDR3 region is CASSPWGVAGGLRETQYF. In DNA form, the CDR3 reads TGTGCCAGCTCACCGTGGGGTGTAGCGGGAGGACTACGGGAGACGCAGTATTTT.

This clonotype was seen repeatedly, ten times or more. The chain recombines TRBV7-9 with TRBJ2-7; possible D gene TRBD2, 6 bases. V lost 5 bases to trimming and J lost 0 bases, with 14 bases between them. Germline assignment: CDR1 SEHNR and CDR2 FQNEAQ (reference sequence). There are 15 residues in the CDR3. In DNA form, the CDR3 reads TGTGCCAGCAGCACCCCGGGACTTAGCTCCTACGAGCAGTACTTC. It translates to CASSTPGLSSYEQYF. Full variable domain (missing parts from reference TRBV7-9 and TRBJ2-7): DTGVSQNPRHKITKRGQNVTFRCDPISEHNRLYWYRQTLGQGPEFLTYFQNEAQLEKSRLLSDRFSAERPKGSFSTLEIQRTEQGDSAMYLCASSTPGLSSYEQYFGPGTRLTVT.

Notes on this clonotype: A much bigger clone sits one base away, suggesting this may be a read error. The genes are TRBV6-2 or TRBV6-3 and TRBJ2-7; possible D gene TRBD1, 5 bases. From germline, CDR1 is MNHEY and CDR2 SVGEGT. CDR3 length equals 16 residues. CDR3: CTSSEGVSASSYEQYF. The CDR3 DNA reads TGTACCAGCAGTGAAGGGGTCAGCGCGAGCTCCTACGAGCAGTACTTC.

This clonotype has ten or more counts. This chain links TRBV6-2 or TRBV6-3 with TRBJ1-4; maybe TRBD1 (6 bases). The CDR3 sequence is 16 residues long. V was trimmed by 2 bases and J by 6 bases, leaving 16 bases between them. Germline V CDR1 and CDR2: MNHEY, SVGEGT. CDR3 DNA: TGTGCCAGCAGTTACACCAGGGGCGAGATAGATGAAAAACTGTTTTTT. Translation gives CASSYTRGEIDEKLFF.

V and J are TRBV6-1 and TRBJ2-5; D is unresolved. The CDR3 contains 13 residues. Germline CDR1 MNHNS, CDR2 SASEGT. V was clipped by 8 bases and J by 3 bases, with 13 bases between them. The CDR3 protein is CASATPWKETQYF. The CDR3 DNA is TGTGCCAGCGCCACACCCTGGAAAGAGACCCAGTACTTC.

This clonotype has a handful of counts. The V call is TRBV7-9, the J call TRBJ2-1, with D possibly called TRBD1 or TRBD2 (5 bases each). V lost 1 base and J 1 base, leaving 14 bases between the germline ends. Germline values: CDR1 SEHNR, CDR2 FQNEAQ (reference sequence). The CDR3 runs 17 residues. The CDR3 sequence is CASSLGRGDTSYNEQFF. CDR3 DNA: TGTGCCAGCAGCTTAGGCAGAGGGGATACTTCCTACAATGAGCAGTTCTTC.

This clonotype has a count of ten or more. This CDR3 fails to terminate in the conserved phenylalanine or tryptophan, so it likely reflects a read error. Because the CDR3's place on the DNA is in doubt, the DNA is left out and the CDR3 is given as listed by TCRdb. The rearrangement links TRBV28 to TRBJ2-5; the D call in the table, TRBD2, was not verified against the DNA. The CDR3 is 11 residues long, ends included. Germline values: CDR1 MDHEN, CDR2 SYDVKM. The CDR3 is CASSNGLASSS.

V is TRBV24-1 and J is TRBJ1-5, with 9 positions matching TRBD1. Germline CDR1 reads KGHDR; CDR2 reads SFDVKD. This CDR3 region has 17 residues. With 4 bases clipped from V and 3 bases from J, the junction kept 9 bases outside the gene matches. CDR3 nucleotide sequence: TGTGCCACCAGTGACGCTCCGGGACAGGGCTCCAATCAGCCCCAGCATTTT. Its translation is CATSDAPGQGSNQPQHF.

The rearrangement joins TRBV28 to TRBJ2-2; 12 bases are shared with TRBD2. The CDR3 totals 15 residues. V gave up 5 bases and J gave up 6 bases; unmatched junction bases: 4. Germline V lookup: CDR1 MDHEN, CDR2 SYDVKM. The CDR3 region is CASSLAGGVAGELFF. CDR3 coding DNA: TGTGCCAGCAGTCTAGCGGGGGGGGTCGCCGGGGAGCTGTTTTTT.

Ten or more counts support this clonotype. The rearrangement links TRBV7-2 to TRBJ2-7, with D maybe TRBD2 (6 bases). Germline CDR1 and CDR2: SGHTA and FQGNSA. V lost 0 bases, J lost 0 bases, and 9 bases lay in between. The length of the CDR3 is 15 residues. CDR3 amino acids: CASSLASGSSYEQYF. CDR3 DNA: TGTGCCAGCAGCTTAGCTAGCGGTAGCTCCTACGAGCAGTACTTC.

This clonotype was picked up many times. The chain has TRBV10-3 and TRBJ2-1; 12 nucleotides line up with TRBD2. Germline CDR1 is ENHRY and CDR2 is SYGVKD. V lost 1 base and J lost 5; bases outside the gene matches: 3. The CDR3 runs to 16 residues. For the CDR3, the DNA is TGTGCCATCAGTGAGTTACTAGCGGGAGGCGACAATGAGCAGTTCTTC. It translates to CAISELLAGGDNEQFF.

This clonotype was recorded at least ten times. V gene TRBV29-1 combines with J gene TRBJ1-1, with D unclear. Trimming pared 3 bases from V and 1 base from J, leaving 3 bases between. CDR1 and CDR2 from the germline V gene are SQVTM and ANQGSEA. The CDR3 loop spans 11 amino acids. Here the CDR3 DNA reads TGCAGCGTTGAGAGGAACACTGAAGCTTTCTTT. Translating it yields CSVERNTEAFF.